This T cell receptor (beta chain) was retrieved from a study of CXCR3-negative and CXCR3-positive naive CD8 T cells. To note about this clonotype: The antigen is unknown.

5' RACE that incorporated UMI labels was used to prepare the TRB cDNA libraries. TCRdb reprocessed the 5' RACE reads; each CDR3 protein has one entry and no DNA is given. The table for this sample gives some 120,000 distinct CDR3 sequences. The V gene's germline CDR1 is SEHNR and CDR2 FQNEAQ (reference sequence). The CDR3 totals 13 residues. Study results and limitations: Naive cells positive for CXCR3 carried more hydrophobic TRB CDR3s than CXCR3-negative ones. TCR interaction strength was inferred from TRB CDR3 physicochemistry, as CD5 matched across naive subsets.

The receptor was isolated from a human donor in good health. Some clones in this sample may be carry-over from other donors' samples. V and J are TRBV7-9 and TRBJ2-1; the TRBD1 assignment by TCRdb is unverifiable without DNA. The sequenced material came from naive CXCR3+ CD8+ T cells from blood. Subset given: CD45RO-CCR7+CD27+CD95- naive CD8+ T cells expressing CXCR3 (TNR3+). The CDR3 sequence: CASSPGTANEQFF.